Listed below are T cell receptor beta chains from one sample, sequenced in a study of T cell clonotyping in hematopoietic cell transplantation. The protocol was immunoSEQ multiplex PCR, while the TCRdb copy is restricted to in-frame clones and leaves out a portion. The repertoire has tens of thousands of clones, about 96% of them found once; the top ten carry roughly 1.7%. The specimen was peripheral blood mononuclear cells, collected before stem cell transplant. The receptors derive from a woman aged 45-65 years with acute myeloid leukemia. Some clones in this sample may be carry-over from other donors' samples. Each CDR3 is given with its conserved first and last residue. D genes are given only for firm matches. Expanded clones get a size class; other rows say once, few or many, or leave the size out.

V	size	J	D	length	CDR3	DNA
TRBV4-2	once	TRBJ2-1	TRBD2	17	CASSQDLARGAYNEQFF	TGTGCCAGCAGCCAAGACCTGGCGCGGGGGGCCTACAATGAGCAGTTCTTC
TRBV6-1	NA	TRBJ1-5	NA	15	CASSENSQGNQPQHF	TGTGCCAGCAGTGAAAACTCACAGGGTAATCAGCCCCAGCATTTT
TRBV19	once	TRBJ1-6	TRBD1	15	CATRDRGRGSSPLHF	TGTGCCACCCGCGACAGGGGGCGCGGTAGTTCACCCCTCCACTTT
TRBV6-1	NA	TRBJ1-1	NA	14	CASRLDRANTEAFF	TGTGCCAGCCGGCTAGACAGAGCGAACACTGAAGCTTTCTTT
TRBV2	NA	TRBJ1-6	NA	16	CASSELPRGSNSPLHF	TGTGCCAGCAGTGAGCTCCCAAGGGGCAGTAATTCACCCCTCCACTTT
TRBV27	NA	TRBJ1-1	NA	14	CASSLSRGSTEAFF	TGTGCCAGCAGTTTATCGCGAGGGAGCACTGAAGCTTTCTTT
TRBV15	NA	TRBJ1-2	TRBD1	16	CATSVGDRGRGYGYTF	TGTGCCACCAGCGTCGGGGACAGGGGGCGCGGCTATGGCTACACCTTC
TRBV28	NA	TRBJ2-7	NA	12	CASRSLVNEQYF	TGTGCCAGCAGATCTCTGGTGAACGAGCAGTACTTC
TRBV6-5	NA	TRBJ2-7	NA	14	CASSYGLYSDEQYF	TGTGCCAGCAGTTATGGGCTCTATAGCGACGAGCAGTACTTC
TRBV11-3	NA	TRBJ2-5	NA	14	CASSLDSGQETQYF	TGTGCCAGCAGCCTGGACAGCGGTCAAGAGACCCAGTACTTC
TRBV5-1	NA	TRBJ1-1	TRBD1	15	CASSFVGQPGSEAFF	TGCGCCAGCAGCTTTGTGGGACAGCCGGGGTCCGAAGCTTTCTTT
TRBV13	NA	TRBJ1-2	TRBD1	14	CASCNRDRVDGYTF	TGTGCCAGCTGCAACCGGGACAGGGTGGATGGCTACACCTTC
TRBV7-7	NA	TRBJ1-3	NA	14	CASSGPGLLDPIYF	TGTGCTAGCAGCGGCCCGGGGCTCCTCGACCCCATATATTTT
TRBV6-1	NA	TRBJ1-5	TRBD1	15	CASSPQGAGNQPQHF	TGTGCCAGCAGTCCCCAGGGGGCAGGGAATCAGCCCCAGCATTTT
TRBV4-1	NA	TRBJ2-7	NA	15	CASSHRDLSSYEQYF	TGCGCCAGCAGCCACCGGGACCTTAGCTCCTACGAGCAGTACTTC
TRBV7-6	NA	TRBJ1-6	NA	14	CASTLGGPDSPLHF	TGTGCCAGCACCTTGGGGGGACCGGATTCACCCCTCCACTTT
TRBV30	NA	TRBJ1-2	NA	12	CAWSRDRPGYTF	TGTGCCTGGAGTAGAGACAGGCCAGGCTACACCTTC
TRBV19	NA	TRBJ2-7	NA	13	CASGGAGTYEQYF	TGTGCCAGTGGGGGGGCAGGGACCTACGAGCAGTACTTC
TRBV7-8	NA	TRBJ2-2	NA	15	CASSPRDSGTGELFF	TGTGCCAGCAGCCCCCGCGACAGTGGCACCGGGGAGCTGTTTTTT
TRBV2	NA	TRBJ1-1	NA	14	CASSEAYRETEAFF	TGTGCCAGCAGTGAGGCATACAGGGAGACTGAAGCTTTCTTT
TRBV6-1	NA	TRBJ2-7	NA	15	CASSVRRTQNYEQYF	TGTGCCAGCAGCGTGAGACGGACCCAGAACTACGAGCAGTACTTC
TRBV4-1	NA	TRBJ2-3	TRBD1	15	CASSHIRGSTDTQYF	TGCGCCAGCAGCCACATCAGGGGGAGCACAGATACGCAGTATTTT
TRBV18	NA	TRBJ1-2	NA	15	CASSPFVDTSRGYTF	TGTGCCAGCTCACCGTTTGTGGATACTTCAAGGGGCTACACCTTC
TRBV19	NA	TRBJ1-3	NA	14	CASSLGYSGNTIYF	TGTGCCAGTAGTCTGGGATACTCTGGAAACACCATATATTTT
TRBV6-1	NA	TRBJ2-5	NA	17	CASSELRTTLNKETQYF	TGTGCCAGCAGTGAATTAAGGACTACACTAAATAAAGAGACCCAGTACTTC
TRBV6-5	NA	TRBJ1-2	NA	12	CASSYGNYGYTF	TGTGCCAGCAGTTACGGCAACTATGGCTACACCTTC
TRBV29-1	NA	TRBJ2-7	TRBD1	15	CSVEGPGQGQYEQYF	TGCAGCGTTGAAGGCCCGGGACAGGGTCAATACGAGCAGTACTTC
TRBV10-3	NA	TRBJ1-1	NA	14	CAISESPENTEAFF	TGTGCCATCAGTGAGTCGCCCGAGAACACTGAAGCTTTCTTT
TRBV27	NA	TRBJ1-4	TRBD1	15	CASSGLGTGNEKLFF	TGTGCCAGCAGTGGACTCGGGACAGGGAATGAAAAACTGTTTTTT
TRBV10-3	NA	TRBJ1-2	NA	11	CAISPGYGYTF	TGTGCCATCAGCCCAGGGTATGGCTACACCTTC
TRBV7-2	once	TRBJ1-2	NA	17	CASSSLGSDKANYGYTF	TGTGCCAGCAGCTCCCTAGGGTCGGACAAAGCTAACTATGGCTACACCTTC
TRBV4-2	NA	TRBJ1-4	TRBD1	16	CASSHRAGTGVEKLFF	TGTGCCAGCAGCCACCGAGCCGGGACAGGGGTTGAAAAACTGTTTTTT
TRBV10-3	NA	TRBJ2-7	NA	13	CAIRSGSTYEQYF	TGTGCCATCAGGAGCGGTTCCACCTACGAGCAGTACTTC
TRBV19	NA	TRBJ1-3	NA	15	CASSNGVGAGNTIYF	TGTGCCAGTAGTAACGGCGTGGGGGCTGGAAACACCATATATTTT
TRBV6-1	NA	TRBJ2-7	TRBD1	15	CASSEVGTASYEQYF	TGTGCCAGCAGTGAGGTGGGGACAGCTTCCTACGAGCAGTACTTC
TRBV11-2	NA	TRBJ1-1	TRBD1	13	CASRGQMNTEAFF	TGTGCCAGCAGGGGACAGATGAACACTGAAGCTTTCTTT
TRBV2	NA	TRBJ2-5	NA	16	CASSESEESAQETQYF	TGTGCCAGCAGTGAATCAGAGGAGAGCGCCCAAGAGACCCAGTACTTC
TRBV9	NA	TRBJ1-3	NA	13	CASSTDESNTIYF	TGTGCCAGCAGCACCGACGAGAGTAACACCATATATTTT
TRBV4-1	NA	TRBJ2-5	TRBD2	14	CASTGLAGAETQYF	TGCGCCAGCACGGGACTAGCGGGAGCAGAGACCCAGTACTTC